These 13 T cell receptor beta chains were all obtained from the same sample, sequenced in a study of cytomegalovirus exposure and HLA in healthy donors. Amplification used 60 Vbeta primers and 13 Jbeta primers. Clones were sequenced by immunoSEQ multiplex PCR, and TCRdb holds only the in-frame ones, with some missing. Here the sample spans some 200,000 clones, around 79% being singletons. Source material: PBMCs. The receptors were sampled from a girl aged 5-17 years in good health and CMV-seropositive.

There are a few counts of this clone. CDR3 amino acids: CASSEGYGFNEKLFF. In DNA, the CDR3 is TGTGCCAGCAGTGAAGGATACGGTTTTAATGAAAAACTGTTTTTT. The chain uses TRBV6-1 and TRBJ1-4; D is unresolved. The germline V gene has CDR1 MNHNS and CDR2 SASEGT. V was pared by 1 base and J by 4 bases, with 10 bases between. The CDR3 loop spans 15 amino acids.

CDR3 loop: CASSANLNTEAFF. For the CDR3, the DNA is TGTGCCAGCAGTGCAAACTTGAACACTGAAGCTTTCTTT. The chain combines TRBV6-4 with TRBJ1-1; D is unclear. This CDR3 spans 13 amino acids. V lost 4 bases, J lost 0 bases, and 6 bases lay in between. The germline V gene has CDR1 MRHNA and CDR2 SNTAGT.

J is TRBJ2-1 and V is TRBV18; tentatively, D is TRBD1 (5 bases). The CDR3 is 19 amino acids. Germline CDR1 is KGHSH and CDR2 is LQKENI. The V and J ends lost 0 bases and 0 bases respectively, with 18 bases between them. As DNA, the CDR3 is TGTGCCAGCTCACCACCGGTATGGGGCTCCGGTCGCTCCTACAATGAGCAGTTCTTC. This encodes CASSPPVWGSGRSYNEQFF.

Of note for this clone: Other nucleotide sequences from this sample produce the same CDR3. V is TRBV6-1 and J is TRBJ2-3; 11 bases fit TRBD2. J lost 4 bases, V lost 2 bases, and 2 bases had no gene match. CDR1 is MNHNS and CDR2 is SASEGT in the germline V gene. This CDR3 region has 15 residues. The CDR3 region is CASSETSGGADTQYF. CDR3 DNA sequence: TGTGCCAGCAGTGAAACTAGCGGGGGCGCAGATACGCAGTATTTT.

The genes are TRBV25-1 and TRBJ2-3, with 7 positions matching TRBD2. V lost 4 bases to trimming and J lost 11 bases; unmatched junction nucleotides: 12. In germline, CDR1 is MGHDK, CDR2 SYGVNS. This CDR3 has 14 amino acids. The CDR3, as DNA: TGTGCCAGCAGTGGGACTAGACTCCCGGAGGTGCAGTATTTT. It codes for CASSGTRLPEVQYF.

The chain couples TRBV29-1 to TRBJ1-2; 7 positions match TRBD1. CDR1 is SQVTM, CDR2 ANQGSEA, per germline. This CDR3 spans 15 amino acids. Unmatched junction bases numbered 11, after V lost 3 bases and J lost 4 bases. The CDR3 region is CSVEDPKGGSYGYTF. For the CDR3, the DNA is TGCAGCGTTGAGGACCCTAAAGGGGGCTCCTATGGCTACACCTTC. Together with reference TRBV29-1 and TRBJ1-2, the CDR3 gives the full variable domain: SAVISQKPSRDICQRGTSLTIQCQVDSQVTMMFWYRQQPGQSLTLIATANQGSEATYESGFVIDKFPISRPNLTFSTLTVSNMSPEDSSIYLCSVEDPKGGSYGYTFGSGTRLTVV.

A single count supports this clone. The J gene is TRBJ2-7, the V gene TRBV7-8, with D hard to call. Germline V lookup: CDR1 SGHVS, CDR2 FQNEAQ. V lost 0 bases to trimming and J lost 3 bases, with 3 bases between them. This CDR3 has 12 residues. As DNA, the CDR3 is TGTGCCAGCAGCTTAGCCCTCTACGAGCAGTACTTC. This gives the protein CASSLALYEQYF.

The chain is built from TRBV9 and TRBJ2-1; D is uncertain. V lost 0 bases, J lost 0 bases, and 7 bases lay in between. Per the germline V gene, CDR1 is SGDLS and CDR2 is YYNGEE. CDR3 length: 15 residues. As DNA, the CDR3 is TGTGCCAGCAGCGTAGGAACGAGCTCCTACAATGAGCAGTTCTTC. This sequence encodes CASSVGTSSYNEQFF.

This chain links TRBV19 with TRBJ1-6; possible D gene TRBD1, 6 bases. Germline CDR1 and CDR2: LNHDA and SQIVND (reference sequence). This CDR3 is built from 13 residues. Between the trimmed V and J ends, which lost 6 bases and 10 bases, there was a span of 13 bases. CDR3 region: CASRPQQGSPLHF. CDR3 DNA: TGTGCCAGTAGACCCCAACAGGGATCACCCCTCCACTTT.

CDR3 protein: CASSHGQAVSYEQYF. The CDR3 DNA follows: TGTGCCAGCAGCCACGGACAGGCAGTCTCCTACGAGCAGTACTTC. The gene calls are TRBV14 and TRBJ2-7; the match to TRBD1 covers 7 bases. Germline lookup yields CDR1 SGHDN and CDR2 FVKESK. The CDR3 length is 15 residues. V shed 3 bases, J shed 0 bases, and the junction held 5 bases outside the gene matches.

V is TRBV5-6 and J is TRBJ2-7; a possible D gene is TRBD1 (6 bases). Trimming removed 2 bases at V and 6 bases at J, with 9 bases between. The CDR3 is made up of 12 amino acids. Germline lookup yields CDR1 SGHDT and CDR2 YYEEEE. CDR3 protein: CASSLTGPEQYF. The CDR3 bases are TGTGCCAGCAGCTTAACAGGGCCCGAGCAGTACTTC. Together with reference TRBV5-6 and TRBJ2-7, the CDR3 gives the full variable domain: DAGVTQSPTHLIKTRGQQVTLRCSPKSGHDTVSWYQQALGQGPQFIFQYYEEEERQRGNFPDRFSGHQFPNYSSELNVNALLLGDSALYLCASSLTGPEQYFGPGTRLTVT.

This clone has more than one count but fewer than ten. The chain joins TRBV4-3 to TRBJ2-7; D gene unclear. The ends were cut back, 1 base at V and 5 bases at J, with 15 bases in the middle. CDR1 and CDR2 (germline): LGHNA, YSLEER. There are 15 residues in the CDR3. As DNA, the CDR3 is TGCGCCAGCAGCCAAGTAATCGGTCCTGCCAACGAGCAGTACTTC. This translates into CASSQVIGPANEQYF.

This sequence joins TRBV11-2 and TRBJ1-2; 7 positions agree with TRBD1. Trimming removed 5 bases from V and 6 bases from J; junction bases left unmatched: 12. Germline CDR1 and CDR2: SGHAT and FQNNGV. This CDR3 contains 15 residues. The CDR3 protein is CASSLIRDSADGYTF. CDR3 DNA: TGTGCCAGCAGCCTTATCCGGGACAGCGCAGATGGCTACACCTTC. Using reference TRBV11-2 and TRBJ1-2 for the parts outside the CDR3, the full variable domain is EAGVAQSPRYKIIEKRQSVAFWCNPISGHATLYWYQQILGQGPKLLIQFQNNGVVDDSQLPKDRFSAERLKGVDSTLKIQPAKLEDSAVYLCASSLIRDSADGYTFGSGTRLTVV.